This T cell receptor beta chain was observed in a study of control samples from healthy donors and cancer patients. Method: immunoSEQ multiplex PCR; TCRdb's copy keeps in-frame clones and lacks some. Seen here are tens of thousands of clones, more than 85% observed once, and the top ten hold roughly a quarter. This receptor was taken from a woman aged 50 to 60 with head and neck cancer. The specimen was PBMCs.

The CDR3 here is CASTSGTGEGYTF. DNA for the CDR3: TGTGCCAGCACCTCCGGGACAGGGGAAGGCTACACCTTC. This sequence joins TRBV6-5 and TRBJ1-2, with 10 bases that match TRBD1. Per germline, CDR1 MNHEY and CDR2 SVGAGI. V lost 7 bases to trimming and J lost 8 bases; unmatched junction nucleotides: 7. The CDR3 sequence is 13 residues long.